This T cell receptor (beta chain) was captured in a study of shared T cell receptors in the human thymus. The method was immunoSEQ multiplex PCR; TCRdb's version includes in-frame clones alone and lacks a portion of them. The sample holds 540,000 or so clones; approximately 80% are singletons and the top ten take more than 0.01%. Trimming left V 6 bases short and J 0 bases short, with 15 bases between. Per germline, CDR1 MNHEY and CDR2 SMNVEV (reference sequence). This CDR3 is built from 15 residues. The sample was also linked to a second study, of human thymus T cells. From that study: Healthy Finnish infants undergoing corrective surgery for congenital heart defects provided the donor material. Corrective cardiac surgery supplied the resected thymus tissue. Among thymic and blood repertoires, usage of V and J genes appeared biased. Related work showed strongly overlapping thymic repertoires across unrelated individuals.

The gene calls are TRBV27 and TRBJ2-7, with a tentative D call TRBD2 (6 bases). The sample was thymocytes. The receptor comes from a boy in the first two years of life with a congenital heart defect. CDR3 region: CASRIPAGNSYEQYF. The CDR3 DNA follows: TGTGCCAGCAGGATCCCGGCGGGAAACTCCTACGAGCAGTACTTC.